This record looks at one T cell receptor beta chain sequence and its context. Its antigen target is currently unknown. No base qualities exist here, and no much larger clone lies one base off it. The data are from a study of cytomegalovirus exposure and HLA in healthy donors (dated by TCRdb to about 2017). Regarding the study in general: A later analysis indicated that the 100 to 150 validation repertoires were generated on the platform also employed for the 650 to 850 repertoires of the first cohort. To predict cytomegalovirus infection status, the study combined high-throughput TCR immunosequencing, statistical association of individual TCRs with disease status, and machine learning. The study aimed to test whether signatures of past pathogen exposure could be identified by cataloging public T cell receptors. In addition to the first cohort of around 670 subjects, a separate validation cohort of 120 different subjects was used.

Library preparation was by the immunoSEQ multiplex PCR assay. In the authors' own workflow: A statistical classification framework was developed to diagnose cytomegalovirus status using the catalog of TCR beta chain sequences. TCRdb limited this immuneACCESS table to in-frame rearrangements with V and J called. A share of clones is missing; checked studies link under half to unresolved V genes, and the rest is unexplained. D and trimming were read from the DNA, whereas the V and J calls and clone size are those reported in that table. The sample records 150,000 to 200,000 clones, 75% to 90% of which are singletons. The ten largest clones capture around 6.7% of the sample. CDR3 length: 16 amino acids, cysteine to phenylalanine. Solely the CDR3 DNA is kept, with 48 bases framed from the first base. For CDR1 and CDR2, the germline V gene lists KGHSH and LQKENI. Trimming takes 6 bases off V and 0 bases off J; junction bases not matched to a gene: 6.

Donors formed part of the validation cohort, which comprised over a hundred subjects and was distinct from the first cohort of 666 subjects. Points the paper makes about the study in general: According to the authors, the approach could potentially be generalized to other disease states and immunological phenotypes. All 120 or so repertoires were used to score co-occurrence in the validation cohort in a later analysis, because that analysis had no HLA typing for the cohort. The classifier was reported to diagnose cytomegalovirus status with high specificity and sensitivity in both the original and validation cohorts. In the study, around 150 TCR beta chains were listed as associated with cytomegalovirus. Of the cluster scores, roughly 95% were above 0 in a later analysis, which found that TCRs clustered in the first cohort also tended to co-occur in the approximately 120 validation repertoires. In vitro tests confirmed that a few of the cytomegalovirus-associated TCR beta chains recognize cytomegalovirus antigens. Most TCR sequences were seen in very few donors, while some public TCRs were found in many individuals.

Sequenced: PBMCs. The receptor comes from a man between 18 and 35 years old in good health and CMV-seropositive. This chain joins TRBV18 to TRBJ1-5; 9 junctional bases match TRBD1. The encoded CDR3 is CASSTTGGNSNQPQHF. The sequenced DNA is TGTGCCAGCTCGACGACAGGGGGAAATAGCAATCAGCCCCAGCATTTT.